Listed here are 8 T cell receptor beta chains from one sample, sequenced in a study of shared clonotypes between healthy human individuals. Only in-frame clones appear in the TCRdb table, and some are missing; sequencing was by immunoSEQ multiplex PCR. In the table there are around 750,000 clones, about 74% of which are singletons. The sequenced sample was memory CD4+ T cells sorted from blood. Regarding subset: CD45RA-negative fraction. These receptors all come from a woman younger than 45 in good health.

The V gene is TRBV29-1, the J gene TRBJ2-7, with TRBD1 matching over 7 bases. The CDR3 extends over 11 amino acids. The V and J ends lost 1 base and 6 bases, in that order; junction bases with no gene match: 0. Germline-derived CDR1 and CDR2 are SQVTM and ANQGSEA. CDR3 amino acids: CSVEGQGEQYF. DNA for the CDR3: TGCAGCGTTGAAGGACAGGGCGAGCAGTACTTC.

This clone showed up just a few times. The CDR3 DNA reads as TGTGCCAGCAGCTTAGCCGGTGGGACAGGGGGCTTTGATACGCAGTATTTT. Amino acid sequence: CASSLAGGTGGFDTQYF. The chain recombines TRBV7-2 with TRBJ2-3; 12 bases are shared with TRBD1. V lost 0 bases to trimming and J lost 6 bases; unmatched junction nucleotides: 7. The CDR3 has 17 residues. Germline CDR1 reads SGHTA; CDR2 reads FQGNSA.

The J gene is TRBJ2-3, the V gene TRBV18, with a weak D call TRBD1 (5 bases). CDR1 and CDR2 (germline): KGHSH, LQKENI. This CDR3 comprises 14 residues. V lost 2 bases and J lost 2, with 8 bases in between. This CDR3 reads CASSPGHSTDTQYF. In DNA form, the CDR3 reads TGTGCCAGCTCACCAGGACACTCCACAGATACGCAGTATTTT.

This chain uses TRBV7-9 with TRBJ2-3, with D perhaps TRBD1 or TRBD2 (5 bases each). This CDR3 is built from 15 residues. Deletions cut 4 bases from V and 2 bases from J, with 13 bases between. CDR1 is SEHNR, CDR2 FQNEAQ, per germline (reference sequence). The CDR3 loop is CASSYAGAFTDTQYF. The CDR3 nucleotides are TGTGCCAGCAGCTATGCCGGGGCCTTCACAGATACGCAGTATTTT.

This clone has only one observation. The gene calls are TRBV6-1 and TRBJ1-1; 8 bases are shared with TRBD1. CDR1 and CDR2 (germline): MNHNS, SASEGT. The CDR3 consists of 14 residues. Germline trimming cut 3 bases from V and 5 bases from J; bases unmatched to any gene: 5. The CDR3 region is CASSDQGDRTEAFF. CDR3 nucleotide sequence: TGTGCCAGCAGTGACCAGGGGGACAGGACTGAAGCTTTCTTT.

J is TRBJ1-5 and V is TRBV6-5; D is undetermined. CDR3 size: 15 residues. The V gene lost 0 bases and the J gene lost 1 base, with 7 bases spanning the gap. In germline, CDR1 is MNHEY, CDR2 SVGAGI. Here the CDR3 reads CASSYSYGSNQPQHF. CDR3 nucleotide sequence: TGTGCCAGCAGTTACTCCTACGGGAGCAATCAGCCCCAGCATTTT.

The V and J genes are TRBV6-1 and TRBJ1-2, with D possibly matching TRBD1 (5 bases). CDR1 is MNHNS and CDR2 is SASEGT in the germline V gene. Trimming left V 6 bases short and J 4 bases short, with 15 bases between. The CDR3 consists of 14 residues. In DNA, the CDR3 is TGTGCCAGCAGGTTTTCACAGGAGCTCTATGGCTACACCTTC. Translation gives CASRFSQELYGYTF.

This chain links TRBV19 with TRBJ1-5, with TRBD1 as a possible D gene (5 bases). This CDR3 has 14 residues. Trimming pared 3 bases from V and 4 bases from J, leaving 10 bases between. Looked up from germline, CDR1 is LNHDA and CDR2 is SQIVND (reference sequence). The CDR3 reads CASSMQGLNQPQHF. The DNA of the CDR3 is TGTGCCAGTAGTATGCAGGGTCTGAATCAGCCCCAGCATTTT.